This TCR beta chain was found in a study of cytomegalovirus exposure and HLA in healthy donors. This CDR3 is 16 amino acids long. The germline V gene has CDR1 SQVTM and CDR2 ANQGSEA. Trimming shortened V by 5 bases and J by 3 bases, and 22 bases separated the two germline ends. PCR involved 60 Vbeta and 13 Jbeta primers. Clones were sequenced by immunoSEQ multiplex PCR, and TCRdb holds only the in-frame ones, with some missing. This table lists around 200,000 clones. The sequence was collected from a woman in her thirties in good health and CMV-seropositive. Sequenced: PBMCs. The chain recombines TRBV29-1 with TRBJ1-2, with a possible D match to TRBD1 (6 bases). The CDR3 sequence: CSVKVARDTAYYGYTF. The CDR3 nucleotides read TGCAGCGTTAAGGTTGCTAGGGACACGGCCTACTATGGCTACACCTTC.